This T cell receptor (beta chain) is drawn from a study of blood T cell repertoires in COVID-19 (dated by TCRdb to 2019 to 2021). In terms of the full investigation: The collaborator samples originated in the United States, Italy and Spain and spanned the acute and convalescent phases of COVID-19. The material from the prospective study consisted of cDNA or gDNA derived from T cells, B-cell-depleted T cells, or PBMCs. Subjects who had been exposed to COVID-19, were actively infected with it, or had recovered from it provided the deeply sampled blood TCRbeta repertoires that made up the dataset. The repertoires were made available in a free public database intended to serve as a resource for research on the immune response to SARS-CoV-2. The samples were drawn from two sources: the first 160 participants of the ongoing ImmuneRACE study, and approximately 1,300 subjects contributed by 6 global collaborators. The sample metadata nearly always contained a de-identified subject ID, COVID-19 status, age in years and sex. Where available, HLA class I and class II types were obtained from metadata supplied by the sample provider rather than from assay-based typing.

TCRbeta CDR3 regions were amplified from genomic DNA using the immunoSEQ Assay, a bias-controlled multiplex PCR. The source study handled its data this way. The number of nucleated cells in each sample was estimated from the amplification of reference gene primers within the assay. To quantify the absolute abundance of each unique TCRbeta CDR3 rearrangement, sequence reads were collapsed and filtered. For each sample, productive Simpson clonality was calculated by taking the square root of Simpson's diversity index across productive rearrangements. TCRdb provides this immuneACCESS table in a form limited to in-frame rearrangements. Some clones are lacking; in checked studies, under half of them reflect an unresolved V gene, and why the rest are absent is not known. From that table come the V and J calls and clone size; the DNA was used to work out D and trimming. The sample profile shows 200,000 to 250,000 clones; about 86% of them were found once. The ten biggest clones cover around 4% of the sample.

Participants in the prospective study were aged about 18 to 95 years, lived in 20 to 30 United States geographic areas, and enrolled through a virtual design. To assign participants to cohorts, the prospective study relied on clinical history that participants themselves reported in a screening survey and a study questionnaire. In the prospective study, whole blood, serum and a nasopharyngeal or oropharyngeal swab were collected from each participant by mobile phlebotomists. Prospective study participants could optionally give additional blood draws and questionnaires over an approximately two-month period. Before DNA extraction, prospective study blood samples were shipped either frozen or at room temperature. Results the study describes overall, beyond this receptor: The quantity of clinical and demographic metadata differed by source and by participant and was supplied without curation.

Looking up the germline V gene (reference sequence) yields CDR1 WNHNN and CDR2 SYGVQD. From its cysteine to its phenylalanine, the CDR3 spans 13 amino acids. Of the read, only the CDR3 DNA is kept; its 39 bases are in frame from base 1. A distance of 14 bases separates the germline ends of V and J, which lose 5 bases and 9 bases respectively. In the case of this clone: Its antigen remains undetermined. One base away there is no much larger clone; base qualities are not given.

Sequencing was performed on PBMCs or T cells enriched from blood (not recorded which). The origin of this receptor is a woman aged 40 to 50 with acute COVID-19. The chain was built from TRBV10-1 and TRBJ2-1; the D gene is perhaps TRBD2, from 5 matching bases. The CDR3 sequence is CASSSGIGVEQFF. The sequence in DNA is TGCGCCAGCAGTTCCGGGATTGGGGTTGAGCAGTTCTTC.